The 17 T cell receptor beta chains in this list originate from one sample, sequenced in a study of OX40 agonist ivuxolimab in advanced cancers. Profiled with immunoSEQ multiplex PCR; TCRdb holds only in-frame clones, not every one. The sample lists about 130,000 clones, around nine tenths occurring once. The specimen was CD4+ or CD8+ T cells sorted from blood, collected in a trial of the OX40 agonist ivuxolimab. Receptors were obtained from an adult with an advanced solid tumor such as melanoma, head and neck, liver or kidney cancer.

The rearrangement links TRBV5-1 to TRBJ1-3; no firm D call. There are 16 residues in the CDR3. Germline V lookup: CDR1 SGHRS, CDR2 YFSETQ. The V gene lost 0 bases and the J gene lost 0 bases, with 10 bases spanning the gap. CDR3 nucleotide sequence: TGCGCCAGCAGCTTGGAGGCCTACTCCTCTGGAAACACCATATATTTT. Protein sequence: CASSLEAYSSGNTIYF.

The rearrangement links TRBV5-1 to TRBJ1-1; TRBD1 matches at 7 bases. This CDR3 contains 14 residues. The germline CDR1 and CDR2 sequences are SGHRS and YFSETQ. V gave up 3 bases and J gave up 1 base; unmatched junction bases: 3. This CDR3 reads CASSSGQPNTEAFF. As DNA, the CDR3 is TGCGCCAGCAGCTCGGGACAGCCGAACACTGAAGCTTTCTTT.

CDR3 nucleotides: TGTGCCAGCAGTGCACGGCAAGGTAATGAGCAGTTCTTC. Translating gives CASSARQGNEQFF. The V call is TRBV2, the J call TRBJ2-1; D is undetermined. Germline V CDR1 and CDR2: SNHLY, FYNNEI. This CDR3 is built from 13 residues. With 4 bases removed from V and 7 bases from J, the gap between germline ends came to 11 bases.

This rearrangement joins TRBV5-4 to TRBJ1-2; D gene unclear. V gave up 3 bases and J gave up 7 bases, with 16 bases separating them. The germline V gene encodes CDR1 SGHNT and CDR2 YYREEE (reference sequence). The CDR3 extends over 14 amino acids. In DNA form, the CDR3 reads TGTGCCAGCAGCTCCCTCGCCCGGGAGGCTGGCTACACCTTC. Protein: CASSSLAREAGYTF. The variable domain in full, with the rest retrieved from reference TRBV5-4 and TRBJ1-2, is ETGVTQSPTHLIKTRGQQVTLRCSSQSGHNTVSWYQQALGQGPQFIFQYYREEENGRGNFPPRFSGLQFPNYSSELNVNALELDDSALYLCASSSLAREAGYTFGSGTRLTVV.

The gene calls are TRBV19 and TRBJ1-5; D not certain. The CDR3 sequence is 19 residues long. Germline CDR1 and CDR2: LNHDA and SQIVND (reference sequence). The V end lost 4 bases, the J end lost 0 bases, and 22 bases lay between the germline ends. The CDR3 DNA sequence: TGTGCCAGTAGTACCCCTTCTAAGACGCGCACATATAGCAATCAGCCCCAGCATTTT. It codes for CASSTPSKTRTYSNQPQHF.

As regards this clone: Distinct nucleotide sequences in the sample also encode this CDR3. The chain links TRBV20-1 to TRBJ1-1; D might be TRBD1 (5 bases). V was trimmed by 4 bases and J by 5 bases, leaving 8 bases between them. The CDR3 covers 11 residues. The V gene's germline CDR1 is DFQATT and CDR2 SNEGSKA (reference sequence). The chain's CDR3 is CSATDRTEAFF. In nucleotides, the CDR3 is TGCAGTGCTACCGACAGAACTGAAGCTTTCTTT.

The genes are TRBV27 and TRBJ1-2; D not certain. With 3 bases removed from V and 0 bases from J, the gap between germline ends came to 11 bases. The CDR3 totals 15 residues. Germline CDR1 is MNHEY and CDR2 is SMNVEV (reference sequence). The CDR3 loop is CASSFLDRSNYGYTF. The CDR3 DNA reads as TGTGCCAGCAGTTTTCTCGACCGATCTAACTATGGCTACACCTTC.

V usage is TRBV6-4 and J usage is TRBJ1-5; D is perhaps TRBD1 (5 bases). Germline loops: CDR1 MRHNA, CDR2 SNTAGT. The CDR3 length is 13 residues. V was pared by 6 bases and J by 5 bases, with 11 bases between. CDR3 protein: CASSVDRYQPQHF. CDR3 DNA: TGTGCCAGCAGCGTCGACAGATATCAGCCCCAGCATTTT.

The genes are TRBV6-1 and TRBJ1-4, with 8 nucleotides matching TRBD1. Per the germline V gene, CDR1 is MNHNS and CDR2 is SASEGT. The CDR3 has 14 residues. Trimming cost V 6 bases and J 7 bases; bases outside gene matches: 7. This CDR3 is CASSAGGAGEKLFF. DNA for the CDR3: TGTGCCAGCAGCGCAGGGGGCGCGGGTGAAAAACTGTTTTTT.

V and J are TRBV7-3 and TRBJ1-2; no firm D call. This CDR3 is 13 amino acids long. V lost 5 bases and J lost 4, with 11 bases in between. Germline assignment: CDR1 SGHTA and CDR2 FQGTGA. CDR3 sequence reads: CASSASFGYGYTF. The CDR3 region has the DNA TGTGCCAGCAGCGCCAGTTTTGGCTATGGCTACACCTTC.

The V call is TRBV7-2, the J call TRBJ2-1, with TRBD1 matching 9 bases. With 6 bases clipped from V and 6 bases from J, the junction kept 9 bases outside the gene matches. This CDR3 region has 15 residues. CDR1 is SGHTA and CDR2 is FQGNSA in the germline V gene. The CDR3 here is CASSRPGQGVNEQFF. CDR3 DNA: TGTGCCAGCAGTCGGCCGGGACAGGGTGTCAATGAGCAGTTCTTC. The variable domain in full, completed from reference TRBV7-2 and TRBJ2-1, reads GAGVSQSPSNKVTEKGKDVELRCDPISGHTALYWYRQSLGQGLEFLIYFQGNSAPDKSGLPSDRFSAERTGGSVSTLTIQRTQQEDSAVYLCASSRPGQGVNEQFFGPGTRLTVL.

The chain is built from TRBV14 and TRBJ1-1, with 10 bases lining up with TRBD1. Germline V gene lookup returns CDR1 SGHDN and CDR2 FVKESK. Trimming took 3 bases from V and 0 from J; bases not matched to a gene: 4. The CDR3 sequence is 16 residues long. DNA of the CDR3: TGTGCCAGCAGCCACCTGGGACAGGGGTTGAACACTGAAGCTTTCTTT. Protein product: CASSHLGQGLNTEAFF.

V usage is TRBV5-8 and J usage is TRBJ1-1; 9 nucleotides agree with TRBD1. V lost 1 base, J lost 1 base, and 2 bases stayed unmatched. CDR3 size: 15 residues. CDR1 and CDR2 (germline): SGHTS, YDEGEE. CDR3 amino acids: CASSLTQGANTEAFF. CDR3 nucleotides: TGTGCCAGCAGCTTGACACAGGGGGCGAACACTGAAGCTTTCTTT.

The count of this clone is one. The chain employs TRBV9 and TRBJ2-3; D ambiguous. CDR1 is SGDLS, CDR2 YYNGEE, per germline. The CDR3 contains 15 residues. V was trimmed by 0 bases and J by 2 bases, leaving 10 bases between them. The CDR3 DNA sequence: TGTGCCAGCAGCGTAGTTCCCCAGTTCACAGATACGCAGTATTTT. It specifies CASSVVPQFTDTQYF.

This clone was recorded once. V is TRBV6-5 and J is TRBJ2-7; D is possibly TRBD1 or TRBD2 (5 bases each). The CDR3 has 13 residues. Germline CDR1 and CDR2: MNHEY and SVGAGI. Trimming cost V 2 bases and J 2 bases, with 7 bases left between them. CDR3 amino acids: CASSYGGTYEQYF. The CDR3 coding sequence is TGTGCCAGCAGTTACGGGGGAACCTACGAGCAGTACTTC.

The chain has TRBV28 and TRBJ1-1; 7 bases are a match to TRBD1. Germline V gene lookup returns CDR1 MDHEN and CDR2 SYDVKM. The trim removed 11 bases at V and 5 bases at J, leaving 11 bases unmatched. CDR3 size: 13 residues. The CDR3 here is CAGGDRVSTEAFF. DNA of the CDR3: TGTGCCGGTGGGGACAGAGTGAGTACTGAAGCTTTCTTT.

The chain combines TRBV11-3 with TRBJ2-1; perhaps D is TRBD1 or TRBD2 (6 bases each). Trimming took off 7 bases at V and 3 bases at J, with 16 bases between the two ends. Germline CDR1 is SGHNT and CDR2 is YENEEA. The CDR3 runs to 15 residues. The CDR3 is CASTPIGGGYNEQFF. The CDR3 DNA sequence: TGTGCCAGCACCCCAATCGGAGGGGGCTACAATGAGCAGTTCTTC.